These 13 T cell receptor beta chains originate from one sample sequenced in a study of blood T cells in healthy people across ages. The authors ran a second PCR of 7 to 11 cycles using a sample-barcoded 5' primer and a J-beta primer mix. TCRdb passed the 5' RACE reads through MiXCR, listing each CDR3 protein once. The profile shows hundreds of thousands of distinct CDR3 sequences, approximately 40% of them singletons. Sequences were obtained from blood. The receptor set was obtained from a man aged 80 or over in good health.

This clonotype was seen many times. V usage is TRBV20-1 and J usage is TRBJ2-3, with TRBD1 matching over 10 bases. CDR3 length: 17 amino acids. V shed 6 bases, J shed 4 bases, and the junction held 16 bases outside the gene matches. CDR1 and CDR2 from the germline V gene are DFQATT and SNEGSKA (reference sequence). CDR3 region: CSAAPSTGGVFADTQYF. DNA for the CDR3: TGCAGTGCGGCCCCTTCGACAGGGGGCGTTTTTGCAGATACGCAGTATTTT.

V gene TRBV4-1 combines with J gene TRBJ2-7; possibly TRBD2 for D (5 bases). Germline V gene lookup returns CDR1 MGHRA and CDR2 YSYEKL. Trimming shortened V by 4 bases and J by 3 bases, and 19 bases separated the two germline ends. This CDR3 is 16 amino acids long. CDR3 coding DNA: TGCGCCAGCAGCCCACGGAGGACCACCGGAGACTACGAGCAGTACTTC. Protein sequence: CASSPRRTTGDYEQYF.

This clonotype was counted many times. J is TRBJ2-2 and V is TRBV7-2, with D unclear. V was shortened by 5 bases and J by 3 bases, with 10 bases between the two germline ends. In germline, CDR1 is SGHTA, CDR2 FQGNSA. The CDR3 sequence is 14 residues long. The CDR3 nucleotides read TGTGCCAGCAGCCGAGAACGGGACACCGGGGAGCTGTTTTTT. This translates into CASSRERDTGELFF.

This clonotype was counted a few times. The chain carries TRBV5-6 and TRBJ2-5; D possibly uses TRBD1 or TRBD2 (6 bases each). Germline V lookup: CDR1 SGHDT, CDR2 YYEEEE. The CDR3 runs to 14 residues. Deletions cut 0 bases from V and 4 bases from J, with 10 bases between. CDR3 in amino acids: CASSLVEGGETQYF. The CDR3 DNA is TGTGCCAGCAGCTTGGTTGAGGGGGGAGAGACCCAGTACTTC.

This clonotype showed up many times. The chain has TRBV6-2 or TRBV6-3 and TRBJ2-7; 12 bases are a match to TRBD2. Germline CDR1 and CDR2: MNHEY and SVGEGT. V lost 7 bases to trimming and J lost 5 bases; unmatched junction nucleotides: 15. This CDR3 has 17 residues. The CDR3 sequence: CASKKRLAGGPSHEQYF. DNA for the CDR3: TGTGCCAGCAAAAAAAGGCTAGCGGGAGGGCCTTCCCACGAGCAGTACTTC.

Note on this clonotype: A much larger clone lies a single base off, so this may be a read error. The chain combines TRBV15 with TRBJ2-7; D perhaps matches TRBD2 (6 bases). The germline V gene has CDR1 LNHNV and CDR2 YYDKDF (reference sequence). Deletions cut 0 bases from V and 7 bases from J, with 19 bases between. The CDR3 has 16 amino acids. CDR3 bases: TGTGCCACCAGCAGAGATGTGATCGTGGGAGGCGATGAGCAGTACTTC. Encoded protein: CATSRDVIVGGDEQYF.

The chain combines TRBV6-5 with TRBJ1-4; TRBD1 matches at 7 bases. Per germline, CDR1 MNHEY and CDR2 SVGAGI. V dropped 6 bases and J dropped 2; count of bases not matched to a gene: 6. CDR3 length equals 15 residues. CDR3 region: CASRPKGATNEKLFF. In DNA, the CDR3 is TGTGCCAGCAGGCCCAAGGGGGCCACTAATGAAAAACTGTTTTTT.

The V and J genes are TRBV20-1 and TRBJ2-3, with TRBD2 as a possible D gene (5 bases). The CDR3 spans 12 residues. Germline assignment: CDR1 DFQATT and CDR2 SNEGSKA (reference sequence). V lost 5 bases and J 4 bases, leaving 10 bases between the germline ends. CDR3 in amino acids: CSAVLVPDTQYF. CDR3 sequence (DNA): TGCAGTGCTGTACTAGTCCCAGATACGCAGTATTTT.

This clonotype was recorded a few times. The chain has TRBV7-2 and TRBJ1-5; unclear D gene. The CDR3 is 14 amino acids. Trimming cost V 3 bases and J 3 bases, with 9 bases left between them. Per the germline V gene, CDR1 is SGHTA and CDR2 is FQGNSA. In DNA, the CDR3 is TGTGCCAGCAGCTTTCGTGGATTCAATCAGCCCCAGCATTTT. Its protein product is CASSFRGFNQPQHF.

The chain links TRBV4-3 to TRBJ1-6; no clear D gene. Germline CDR1 is LGHNA and CDR2 is YSLEER. V was clipped by 1 base and J by 6 bases, with 16 bases between them. The length of the CDR3 is 17 residues. The CDR3 reads CASSQAFSQSVNSPLHF. The CDR3 bases are TGCGCCAGCAGCCAAGCCTTCAGCCAGTCGGTTAATTCACCCCTCCACTTT.

The chain carries TRBV6-2 or TRBV6-3 and TRBJ2-3; 9 nucleotides match TRBD2. Germline values: CDR1 MNHEY, CDR2 SVGEGT. The CDR3 spans 14 residues. V shed 8 bases, J shed 7 bases, and the junction held 10 bases outside the gene matches. CDR3 sequence reads: CASSYSGRRNTQYF. The CDR3 bases are TGTGCCAGCTCCTATAGCGGGAGAAGGAATACGCAGTATTTT.

Only a few counts were recorded for this clonotype. J is TRBJ2-7 and V is TRBV28; 7 positions agree with TRBD1. V gave up 4 bases and J gave up 4 bases; unmatched junction bases: 10. This CDR3 region has 15 residues. Per germline, CDR1 MDHEN and CDR2 SYDVKM. CDR3 loop: CASSSRQGTRYEQYF. The CDR3 DNA follows: TGTGCCAGCAGTTCACGACAGGGAACAAGATACGAGCAGTACTTC.

This sequence joins TRBV9 and TRBJ1-4; D not certain. This CDR3 is 13 amino acids long. Germline CDR1 and CDR2: SGDLS and YYNGEE. The germline V and J ends were trimmed by 0 bases and 3 bases, with 3 bases remaining between them. This CDR3 reads CASSVVPNEKLFF. The CDR3 region has the DNA TGTGCCAGCAGCGTAGTACCTAATGAAAAACTGTTTTTT. The full variable domain, in which reference TRBV9 and TRBJ1-4 provide the parts outside the CDR3, is DSGVTQTPKHLITATGQRVTLRCSPRSGDLSVYWYQQSLDQGLQFLIQYYNGEERAKGNILERFSAQQFPDLHSELNLSSLELGDSALYFCASSVVPNEKLFFGSGTQLSVL.